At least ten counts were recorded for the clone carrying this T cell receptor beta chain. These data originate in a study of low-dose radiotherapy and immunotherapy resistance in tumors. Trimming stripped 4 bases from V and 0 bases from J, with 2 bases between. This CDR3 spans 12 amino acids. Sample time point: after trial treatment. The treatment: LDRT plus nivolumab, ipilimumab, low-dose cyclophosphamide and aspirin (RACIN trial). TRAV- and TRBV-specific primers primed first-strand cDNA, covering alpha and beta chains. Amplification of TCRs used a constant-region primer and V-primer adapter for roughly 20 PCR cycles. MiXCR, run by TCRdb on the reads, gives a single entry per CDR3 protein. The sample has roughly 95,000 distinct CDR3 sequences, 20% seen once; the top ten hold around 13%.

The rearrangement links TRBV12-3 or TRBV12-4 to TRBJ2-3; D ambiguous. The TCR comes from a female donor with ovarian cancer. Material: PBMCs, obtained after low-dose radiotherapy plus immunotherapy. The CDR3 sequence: CASSWSTDTQYF. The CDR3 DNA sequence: TGTGCCAGCAGTTGGAGCACAGATACGCAGTATTTT.